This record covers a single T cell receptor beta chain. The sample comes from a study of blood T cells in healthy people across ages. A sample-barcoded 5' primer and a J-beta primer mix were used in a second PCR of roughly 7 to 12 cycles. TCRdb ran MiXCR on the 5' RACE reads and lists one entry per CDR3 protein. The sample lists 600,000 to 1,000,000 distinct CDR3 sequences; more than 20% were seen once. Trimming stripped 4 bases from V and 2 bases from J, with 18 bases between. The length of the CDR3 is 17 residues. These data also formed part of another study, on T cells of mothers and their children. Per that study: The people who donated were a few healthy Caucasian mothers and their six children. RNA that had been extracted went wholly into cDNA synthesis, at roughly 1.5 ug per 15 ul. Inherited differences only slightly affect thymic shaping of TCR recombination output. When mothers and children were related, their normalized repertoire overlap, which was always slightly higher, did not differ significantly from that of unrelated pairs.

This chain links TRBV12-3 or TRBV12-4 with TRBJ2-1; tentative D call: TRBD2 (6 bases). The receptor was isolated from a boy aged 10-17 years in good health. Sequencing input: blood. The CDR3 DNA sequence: TGTGCCAGCAGTTCCCTTCTTCGAAGCGGGCCCTACAATGAGCAGTTCTTC. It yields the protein CASSSLLRSGPYNEQFF.